This T cell receptor (beta chain) was identified in a study of T cells after yellow fever vaccination. Worth noting for this clonotype: What it binds is unknown.

In germline, CDR1 is DFQATT, CDR2 SNEGSKA (reference sequence). The V gene lost 6 bases and the J gene lost 0 bases, with 12 bases spanning the gap. The CDR3 is made up of 15 amino acids. Study-wide points: Weaker, the secondary response peaked sooner, at day 5 versus 15.

A process of 5'RACE template switching, which added a universal primer site and UMIs, was used to make TCR cDNA. TCRdb ran MiXCR on the 5' RACE reads and lists one entry per CDR3 protein. The top ten hold roughly 21% of the sample, which has 300,000 to 350,000 distinct CDR3 sequences, about 4.5% seen once. This sequence originates from a man aged 18 to 29 who received the YFV17D yellow fever vaccine. The source material was PBMCs, sampled 15 days after the yellow fever booster vaccination. The rearrangement uses TRBV20-1 and TRBJ2-6; no clear D gene. The CDR3: CSATGQYSGANVLTF. CDR3 bases: TGCAGTGCCACTGGCCAGTACTCTGGGGCCAACGTCCTGACTTTC.